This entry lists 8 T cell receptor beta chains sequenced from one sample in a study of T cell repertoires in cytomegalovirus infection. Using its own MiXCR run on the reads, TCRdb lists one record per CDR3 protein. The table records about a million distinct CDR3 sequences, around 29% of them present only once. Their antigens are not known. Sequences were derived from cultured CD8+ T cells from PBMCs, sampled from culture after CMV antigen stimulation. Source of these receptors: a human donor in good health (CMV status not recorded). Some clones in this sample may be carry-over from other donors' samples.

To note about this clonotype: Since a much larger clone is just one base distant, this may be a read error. CDR3 in amino acids: CASSVQDNEQFF. The CDR3 DNA reads as TGTGCCAGCAGCGTACAGGACAATGAGCAGTTCTTC. The gene calls are TRBV9 and TRBJ2-1; no clear D gene. Germline V gives CDR1 SGDLS, CDR2 YYNGEE. V was pared by 1 base and J by 5 bases, with 4 bases between. The CDR3 covers 12 residues.

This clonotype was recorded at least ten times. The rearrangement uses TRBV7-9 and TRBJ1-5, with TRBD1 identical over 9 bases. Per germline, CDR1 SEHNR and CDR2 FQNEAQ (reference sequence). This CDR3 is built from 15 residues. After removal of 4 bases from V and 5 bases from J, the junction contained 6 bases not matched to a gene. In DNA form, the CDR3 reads TGTGCCAGCAGCTCAGGGACAGGGATTGATCAGCCCCAGCATTTT. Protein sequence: CASSSGTGIDQPQHF.

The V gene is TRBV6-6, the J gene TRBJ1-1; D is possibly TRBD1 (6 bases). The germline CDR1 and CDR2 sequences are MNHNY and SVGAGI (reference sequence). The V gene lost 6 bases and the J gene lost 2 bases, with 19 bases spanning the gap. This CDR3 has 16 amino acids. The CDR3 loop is CASRTENRARNTEAFF. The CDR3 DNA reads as TGTGCCAGCAGGACCGAGAACAGGGCTCGAAACACTGAAGCTTTCTTT.

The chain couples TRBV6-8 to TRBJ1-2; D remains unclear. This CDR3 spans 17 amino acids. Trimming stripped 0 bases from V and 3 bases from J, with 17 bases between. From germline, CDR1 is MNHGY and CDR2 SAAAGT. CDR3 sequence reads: CASSYSGIRLDHYGYTF. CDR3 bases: TGTGCCAGCAGTTACTCAGGGATAAGGTTGGATCACTATGGCTACACCTTC.

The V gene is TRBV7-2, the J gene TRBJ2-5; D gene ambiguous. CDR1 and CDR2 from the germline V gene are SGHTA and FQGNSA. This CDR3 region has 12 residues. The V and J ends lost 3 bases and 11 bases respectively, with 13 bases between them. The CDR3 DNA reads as TGTGCCAGCAGCTTCGCGTCCAATGAGCAGTACTTC. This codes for CASSFASNEQYF.

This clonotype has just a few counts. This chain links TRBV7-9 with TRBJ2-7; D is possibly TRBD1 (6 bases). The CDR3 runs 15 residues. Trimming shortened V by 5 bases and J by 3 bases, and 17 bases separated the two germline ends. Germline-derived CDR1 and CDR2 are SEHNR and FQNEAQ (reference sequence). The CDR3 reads CASSLTTGLIYEQYF. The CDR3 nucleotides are TGTGCCAGCAGCCTAACGACAGGCCTTATCTACGAGCAGTACTTC.

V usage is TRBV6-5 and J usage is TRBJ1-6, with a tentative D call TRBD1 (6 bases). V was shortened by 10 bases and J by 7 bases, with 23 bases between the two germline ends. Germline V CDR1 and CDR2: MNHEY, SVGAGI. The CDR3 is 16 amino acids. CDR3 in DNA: TGTGCCACACTCAAAGGGGGTCGGTGGCGCAATTCACCCCTCCACTTT. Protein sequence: CATLKGGRWRNSPLHF.

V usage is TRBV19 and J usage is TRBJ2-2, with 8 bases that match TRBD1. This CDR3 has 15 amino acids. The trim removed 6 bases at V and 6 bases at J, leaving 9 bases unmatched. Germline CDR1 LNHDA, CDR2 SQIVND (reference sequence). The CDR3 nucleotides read TGTGCCAGTAGCCATTTACGGGACAGGTCCGGGGAGCTGTTTTTT. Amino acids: CASSHLRDRSGELFF.